What follows are 27 T cell receptor beta chains derived from one specimen sequenced in a study of shared clonotypes between healthy human individuals. Measured with immunoSEQ multiplex PCR; TCRdb has only the in-frame clones, and not every one. The sample has approximately 500,000 clones, roughly 80% seen once. The sequencing input was PBMCs. The receptors were sampled from a woman between 40 and 50 years old in good health. Some clones in this sample may be carry-over from other donors' samples.

J is TRBJ2-1 and V is TRBV4-2; no firm D call. The germline CDR1 and CDR2 sequences are LGHNA and YNFKEQ. The CDR3 totals 15 residues. The V end lost 4 bases, the J end lost 4 bases, and 14 bases lay between the germline ends. The CDR3 region has the DNA TGTGCCAGCAGCCCGGGCATAGGGTTGTACAATGAGCAGTTCTTC. It codes for CASSPGIGLYNEQFF.

For this clone: The junction and the germline gene differ at one end; a read error may be behind it. The rearrangement uses TRBV28 and TRBJ1-6; D gene unclear. The germline gives CDR1 MDHEN, CDR2 SYDVKM. CDR3 length equals 14 residues. CDR3 nucleotide sequence: TGTGCCAGCAGCTTATTACTACGGAATTCACCCCTCCACTTT. Translating it yields CASSLLLRNSPLHF.

To note about this clone: A far larger clone is one nucleotide away, so this likely arose from a read error. The identical CDR3 is also encoded by other nucleotide sequences in the sample. The chain is built from TRBV10-3 and TRBJ2-2; D is perhaps TRBD1 or TRBD2 (5 bases each). Germline-derived CDR1 and CDR2 are ENHRY and SYGVKD. Trimming left V 2 bases short and J 0 bases short, with 7 bases between. CDR3 size: 15 residues. Written as DNA, the CDR3 is TGTGCCATCAGTGAGGGGACGGCGAACACCGGGGAGCTGTTTTTT. Residues: CAISEGTANTGELFF.

The J gene is TRBJ2-2, the V gene TRBV4-3; D gene ambiguous. The CDR3 has 15 amino acids. CDR1 and CDR2 (germline): LGHNA, YSLEER. Trimming left V 3 bases short and J 1 base short, with 9 bases between. CDR3 residues: CASSQGRGNTGELFF. The CDR3 DNA reads TGCGCCAGCAGCCAGGGAAGAGGGAACACCGGGGAGCTGTTTTTT.

The J gene is TRBJ1-1, the V gene TRBV25-1; D gene uncertain. CDR3 length: 13 amino acids. Germline V gene lookup returns CDR1 MGHDK and CDR2 SYGVNS. V shed 5 bases and J shed 6 bases, with 13 bases lying between them. The CDR3 is CASSRAGSAEAFF. The DNA for the CDR3 is TGTGCCAGCAGTAGGGCGGGGAGCGCTGAAGCTTTCTTT.

In the case of this clone: A far larger clone lies a single base away; this is likely a read error. The gene calls are TRBV5-1 and TRBJ2-7, with TRBD2 matching over 9 bases. The CDR3 is made up of 18 amino acids. The germline V gene has CDR1 SGHRS and CDR2 YFSETQ. The DNA of the CDR3 is TGCGCCAGCGGCTTGTCGGGACTAGCTGCCTCGGCTTCTTACGAGCAGTACTTC. Translation gives CASGLSGLAASASYEQYF.

About this clone itself: This sample also contains other DNA sequences that code for the same CDR3. The chain combines TRBV7-2 with TRBJ2-2; 9 bases match TRBD1. The V and J ends lost 4 bases and 4 bases, in that order; junction bases with no gene match: 4. CDR1 and CDR2 from the germline V gene are SGHTA and FQGNSA. The CDR3 runs to 15 residues. The CDR3: CASSSRQGGTGELFF. The CDR3 DNA sequence: TGTGCCAGCAGCTCCAGACAGGGGGGCACCGGGGAGCTGTTTTTT.

Regarding this clone: It differs at one base from a far larger clone, so likely a read error. Within the sample, other DNA sequences also encode this same CDR3. The chain uses TRBV7-8 and TRBJ2-7; 7 nucleotides line up with TRBD2. The germline CDR1 and CDR2 sequences are SGHVS and FQNEAQ. The CDR3 totals 15 residues. The V and J ends lost 4 bases and 2 bases, in that order; junction bases with no gene match: 8. CDR3 DNA: TGTGCCAGCAGCTCACGGCTAGCGGCTACCTACGAGCAGTACTTC. Protein sequence: CASSSRLAATYEQYF. The full variable domain, completed using reference TRBV7-8 and TRBJ2-7, is GAGVSQSPRYKVAKRGQDVALRCDPISGHVSLFWYQQALGQGPEFLTYFQNEAQLDKSGLPSDRFFAERPEGSVSTLKIQRTQQEDSAVYLCASSSRLAATYEQYFGPGTRLTVT.

The V gene is TRBV2, the J gene TRBJ1-3; a weak D match, TRBD1 (5 bases). Deletions cut 6 bases from V and 0 bases from J, with 12 bases between. The germline gives CDR1 SNHLY, CDR2 FYNNEI. This CDR3 comprises 15 residues. The CDR3 DNA sequence: TGTGCCAGCAGCAAGACAGTGAACTCTGGAAACACCATATATTTT. Amino acid sequence: CASSKTVNSGNTIYF.

This clone has more than one count but fewer than ten. This may be a read error: a much more frequent sequence differs by one nucleotide. The chain couples TRBV30 to TRBJ1-6; the D gene is possibly TRBD1 (5 bases). Germline-derived CDR1 and CDR2 are GTSNPN and SVGIG (reference sequence). The CDR3 contains 13 residues. V gave up 1 base and J gave up 9 bases, with 10 bases separating them. In nucleotides, the CDR3 is TGTGCCTGGAGTGAGGACAAGGGTTCACCCCTCCACTTT. The encoded protein is CAWSEDKGSPLHF.

The chain carries TRBV2 and TRBJ2-1; D is undetermined. V shed 3 bases and J shed 9 bases, with 15 bases lying between them. Germline values: CDR1 SNHLY, CDR2 FYNNEI. This CDR3 comprises 14 residues. Here the CDR3 reads CASSDRTPMGEQFF. The CDR3 bases are TGTGCCAGCAGTGACCGGACCCCTATGGGTGAGCAGTTCTTC.

This clone was recorded many times. The sample holds other DNA sequences that translate to the same CDR3. This chain joins TRBV29-1 and TRBJ1-5; 9 nucleotides agree with TRBD1. Trimming removed 4 bases from V and 5 bases from J; junction bases left unmatched: 3. This CDR3 has 13 amino acids. Germline loops: CDR1 SQVTM, CDR2 ANQGSEA. The CDR3 region has the DNA TGCAGCGTTGCGGACAGGGGCGATCAGCCCCAGCATTTT. This translates into CSVADRGDQPQHF.

The V gene is TRBV29-1, the J gene TRBJ2-3; TRBD2 matches 13 bases. With 7 bases clipped from V and 2 bases from J, the junction kept 6 bases outside the gene matches. Germline loops: CDR1 SQVTM, CDR2 ANQGSEA. The CDR3 runs 15 residues. The CDR3 spells CSASLAGGPTDTQYF. The DNA for the CDR3 is TGCAGCGCCTCACTAGCGGGAGGGCCCACAGATACGCAGTATTTT.

The chain joins TRBV5-1 to TRBJ2-7; D gene unclear. The V gene lost 0 bases and the J gene lost 6 bases, with 7 bases spanning the gap. Germline loops: CDR1 SGHRS, CDR2 YFSETQ. The CDR3 covers 12 residues. CDR3 sequence: CASSLGVFEQYF. CDR3 DNA: TGCGCCAGCAGCTTGGGTGTGTTCGAGCAGTACTTC.

This clone has at least ten counts. Distinct nucleotide sequences in the sample also encode this CDR3. The V call is TRBV15, the J call TRBJ2-7, with D possibly matching TRBD2 (5 bases). V was clipped by 0 bases and J by 6 bases, with 15 bases between them. The V gene's germline CDR1 is LNHNV and CDR2 YYDKDF (reference sequence). The CDR3 consists of 15 residues. Here the CDR3 DNA reads TGTGCCACCAGCAGAGATCGAAGCGGTAGGCGCGAGCAGTACTTC. It yields the protein CATSRDRSGRREQYF.

The rearrangement links TRBV11-2 to TRBJ2-7; TRBD2 agrees at 7 bases. The germline V gene encodes CDR1 SGHAT and CDR2 FQNNGV. CDR3 size: 15 residues. The V and J ends lost 5 bases and 0 bases, in that order; junction bases with no gene match: 7. CDR3 residues: CASSPWGGSSYEQYF. In DNA, the CDR3 is TGTGCCAGCAGCCCCTGGGGGGGTAGCTCCTACGAGCAGTACTTC.

The chain employs TRBV10-2 and TRBJ1-1; D is uncertain. Trimming cost V 6 bases and J 0 bases, with 14 bases left between them. Germline V CDR1 and CDR2: WSHSY, SAAADI. The CDR3 runs to 15 residues. The CDR3 nucleotides are TGCGCCAGCAGGCCCAGGTACTCCATGAACACTGAAGCTTTCTTT. Residues: CASRPRYSMNTEAFF.

This clone was detected a few times. The V call is TRBV30, the J call TRBJ2-5; D unresolved. V shed 2 bases and J shed 2 bases, with 6 bases lying between them. The CDR3 is 12 amino acids. Per germline, CDR1 GTSNPN and CDR2 SVGIG (reference sequence). CDR3 in amino acids: CAWSRQQETQYF. For the CDR3, the DNA is TGTGCCTGGAGTCGTCAGCAAGAGACCCAGTACTTC.

The CDR3 here is CASSFNTGVSYEQYF. In nucleotides, the CDR3 is TGTGCCAGCAGTTTCAACACGGGTGTCTCCTACGAGCAGTACTTC. V and J are TRBV28 and TRBJ2-7; D not certain. Trimming pared 3 bases from V and 0 bases from J, leaving 12 bases between. This CDR3 spans 15 amino acids. Germline lookup yields CDR1 MDHEN and CDR2 SYDVKM.

The J gene is TRBJ2-1, the V gene TRBV7-9; possibly TRBD1 or TRBD2 for D (7 bases each). The CDR3 spans 15 residues. Trimming removed 0 bases at V and 6 bases at J, with 12 bases between. CDR1 is SEHNR and CDR2 is FQNEAQ in the germline V gene (reference sequence). CDR3 amino acids: CASSLARGGLNEQFF. CDR3 in DNA: TGTGCCAGCAGCTTAGCCAGGGGGGGCCTCAATGAGCAGTTCTTC.

The gene calls are TRBV29-1 and TRBJ1-2, with a weak D call TRBD1 (5 bases). Germline V gene sequence: CDR1 SQVTM, CDR2 ANQGSEA. This CDR3 is built from 13 residues. Trimming removed 7 bases from V and 3 bases from J, with 15 bases in between. CDR3 in amino acids: CSAAQATDYGYTF. Here the CDR3 DNA reads TGCAGCGCTGCACAGGCTACTGACTATGGCTACACCTTC.

This chain links TRBV19 with TRBJ2-1, with TRBD2 matching over 9 bases. CDR1 is LNHDA and CDR2 is SQIVND in the germline V gene (reference sequence). Losses at the gene ends were 5 bases for V and 9 bases for J; bases not matched to a gene: 11. CDR3 size: 15 residues. DNA of the CDR3: TGTGCCAGTAGTTACACGTATAGCGGGAGTTTTGAGCAGTTCTTC. This codes for CASSYTYSGSFEQFF.

As concerns this clone: The same CDR3 can be traced to other DNA sequences in this sample. The J gene is TRBJ1-1, the V gene TRBV7-9; D uncertain. Between the trimmed V and J ends, which lost 3 bases and 0 bases, there was a span of 8 bases. The germline gives CDR1 SEHNR, CDR2 FQNEAQ (reference sequence). The CDR3 is 14 residues long. DNA of the CDR3: TGTGCCAGCAGCTTGGGGAGAGTGAACACTGAAGCTTTCTTT. It encodes CASSLGRVNTEAFF.

This rearrangement joins TRBV7-3 to TRBJ2-1, with D perhaps TRBD1 (7 bases). Deletions cut 3 bases from V and 5 bases from J, with 11 bases between. The germline gives CDR1 SGHTA, CDR2 FQGTGA. The CDR3 has 14 amino acids. The CDR3 DNA reads TGTGCCAGCAGCTTTGGCAGGGGGGACAATGAGCAGTTCTTC. It specifies CASSFGRGDNEQFF.

This clone was detected only once. Mismatch with germline at one junction end may stem from a read error. V and J are TRBV28 and TRBJ1-2; perhaps TRBD1 as D (6 bases). The CDR3 has 13 amino acids. Germline CDR1 MDHEN, CDR2 SYDVKM. The CDR3 protein is CASSPTGTGEVLF. In nucleotides, the CDR3 is TGTGCCAGCAGCCCCACAGGGACGGGTGAAGTCCTCTTC.

The V and J genes are TRBV11-2 and TRBJ2-7; TRBD2 matches at 9 bases. CDR1 is SGHAT, CDR2 FQNNGV, per germline. This CDR3 is built from 15 residues. V lost 5 bases and J lost 2; bases outside the gene matches: 7. CDR3 nucleotide sequence: TGTGCCAGCAGCCGCGGGGCTAGCGGGACCTACGAGCAGTACTTC. Its translation is CASSRGASGTYEQYF.

This clone was detected once. The chain employs TRBV28 and TRBJ1-2; no clear D gene. The germline gives CDR1 MDHEN, CDR2 SYDVKM. The V end was cut by 7 bases, the J end by 0 bases, with 9 bases between. The CDR3 has 13 amino acids. The CDR3 region is CASNQDPNYGYTF. The CDR3 DNA follows: TGTGCCAGCAACCAGGATCCTAACTATGGCTACACCTTC.